What follows is one TCR beta chain and its context. Its specificity is not known. This sample was included in a study of shared clonotypes between healthy human individuals. General observations from the study: It was the few donors that limited the genetic and exposure-history diversity represented.

Ten immunoSEQ deep assay plates were used to sequence unsorted PBMC DNA. Repertoires were generated with immunoSEQ multiplex PCR, while TCRdb's copy carries only in-frame clones and drops some. The top ten hold approximately 12% of the sample, which has about 480,000 clones, roughly 85% seen once. This CDR3 has 17 residues. V was shortened by 5 bases and J by 0 bases, with 19 bases between the two germline ends. Germline-derived CDR1 and CDR2 are SGHVS and FQNEAQ. This receptor was identified in a woman aged 40 to 50 in good health. Some clones in this sample may be carry-over from other donors' samples. This chain connects TRBV7-8 to TRBJ1-1; D remains ambiguous. Sequencing input: PBMCs. CDR3 nucleotides: TGTGCCAGCAGCAGAGAAGGGTTATACTACATGAACACTGAAGCTTTCTTT. Its translation is CASSREGLYYMNTEAFF.